One sample yielded the 8 T cell receptor beta chains listed below, sequenced in a study of early T cells in non-severe SARS-CoV-2 infection. TCRdb ran MiXCR on the 5' RACE reads and lists one entry per CDR3 protein. The data show roughly 86,000 distinct CDR3 sequences, with 14% to 15% seen just once and about 0.59% held by the top ten. The sequencing sample was made of whole blood. The receptors were gathered from an adult who was a healthcare worker with PCR-confirmed SARS-CoV-2 infection or an uninfected control (not recorded which).

This rearrangement joins TRBV5-1 to TRBJ2-1, with D perhaps matching TRBD1 or TRBD2 (5 bases each). The V and J ends lost 6 bases and 0 bases respectively, with 13 bases between them. The CDR3 is 15 amino acids. In germline, CDR1 is SGHRS, CDR2 YFSETQ. This CDR3 reads CASTPGHSSYNEQFF. CDR3 sequence (DNA): TGCGCCAGCACCCCGGGGCATAGCTCCTACAATGAGCAGTTCTTC.

V gene TRBV3-1 combines with J gene TRBJ2-2; D unresolved. The ends were cut back, 0 bases at V and 9 bases at J, with 14 bases in the middle. CDR3 length equals 15 residues. The germline V gene encodes CDR1 LGHDT and CDR2 YNNKEL (reference sequence). The CDR3 DNA follows: TGTGCCAGCAGCCAAGAACGACAACAGTCCCGGGAGCTGTTTTTT. It yields the protein CASSQERQQSRELFF.

The chain couples TRBV4-1 to TRBJ2-5; no reliable D call. The CDR3 totals 14 residues. With 1 base removed from V and 5 bases from J, the gap between germline ends came to 11 bases. The germline V gene encodes CDR1 MGHRA and CDR2 YSYEKL. CDR3 DNA: TGCGCCAGCAGCCAAGGAGCTACTTCGGAGACCCAGTACTTC. This codes for CASSQGATSETQYF.

The rearrangement joins TRBV20-1 to TRBJ2-1, with D uncertain. V was shortened by 5 bases and J by 6 bases, with 11 bases between the two germline ends. Germline assignment: CDR1 DFQATT and CDR2 SNEGSKA (reference sequence). This CDR3 comprises 12 residues. CDR3 amino acids: CSAPRPPNEQFF. CDR3 nucleotide sequence: TGCAGTGCTCCCAGACCGCCCAATGAGCAGTTCTTC.

The chain couples TRBV5-6 to TRBJ2-7; D is unresolved. CDR3 size: 13 residues. V was shortened by 2 bases and J by 3 bases, with 9 bases between the two germline ends. From germline, CDR1 is SGHDT and CDR2 YYEEEE. DNA for the CDR3: TGTGCCAGCAGCTTTGGCAGCGACTACGAGCAGTACGTC. It encodes CASSFGSDYEQYV.

In this sample, this clonotype turned up a few times. The chain links TRBV29-1 to TRBJ2-1; a weak D match, TRBD1 (6 bases). Trimming left V 2 bases short and J 8 bases short, with 10 bases between. CDR1 and CDR2 from the germline V gene are SQVTM and ANQGSEA. The CDR3 length is 12 residues. The CDR3 here is CSVERQGYEQFF. CDR3 nucleotides: TGCAGCGTTGAACGGCAGGGGTATGAGCAGTTCTTC.

The chain couples TRBV6-1 to TRBJ1-6, with D tentatively TRBD1 (6 bases). Trimming took off 4 bases at V and 3 bases at J, with 16 bases between the two ends. The CDR3 loop spans 17 amino acids. Germline V gene data show CDR1 as MNHNS and CDR2 as SASEGT. CDR3 sequence: CASSVYPGHFYNSPLHF. The CDR3 DNA is TGTGCCAGCAGTGTGTACCCGGGACACTTCTATAATTCACCCCTCCACTTT.

This clonotype was recorded at least ten times. The CDR3, as DNA: TGTGCCAGCAGCATAATGCCGGGACAACAAGAGACCCAGTACTTC. Protein: CASSIMPGQQETQYF. The chain carries TRBV7-6 and TRBJ2-5, with TRBD1 as a possible D gene (6 bases). This CDR3 spans 15 amino acids. The V and J ends lost 5 bases and 2 bases respectively, with 15 bases between them. The V gene's germline CDR1 is SGHVS and CDR2 FNYEAQ.